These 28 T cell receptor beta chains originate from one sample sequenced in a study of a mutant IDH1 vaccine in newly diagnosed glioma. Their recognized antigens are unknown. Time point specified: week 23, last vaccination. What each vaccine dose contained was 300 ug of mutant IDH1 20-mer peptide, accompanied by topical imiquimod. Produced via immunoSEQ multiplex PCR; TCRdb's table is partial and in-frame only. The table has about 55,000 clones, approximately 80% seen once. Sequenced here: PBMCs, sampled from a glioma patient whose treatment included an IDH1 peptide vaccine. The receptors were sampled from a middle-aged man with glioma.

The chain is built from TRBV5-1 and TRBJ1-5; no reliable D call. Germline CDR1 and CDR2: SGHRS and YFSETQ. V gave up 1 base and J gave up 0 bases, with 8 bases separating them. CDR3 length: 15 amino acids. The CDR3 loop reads CASSLIPNSNQPQHF. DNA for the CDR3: TGCGCCAGCAGCTTGATCCCAAATAGCAATCAGCCCCAGCATTTT. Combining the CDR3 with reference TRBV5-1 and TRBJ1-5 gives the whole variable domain KAGVTQTPRYLIKTRGQQVTLSCSPISGHRSVSWYQQTPGQGLQFLFEYFSETQRNKGNFPGRFSGRQFSNSRSEMNVSTLELGDSALYLCASSLIPNSNQPQHFGDGTRLSIL.

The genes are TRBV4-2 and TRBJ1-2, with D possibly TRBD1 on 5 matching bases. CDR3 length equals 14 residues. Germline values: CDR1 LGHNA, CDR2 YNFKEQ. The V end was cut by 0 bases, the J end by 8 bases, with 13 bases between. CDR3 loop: CASSQDLEGLGYTF. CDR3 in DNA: TGTGCCAGCAGCCAAGATCTGGAGGGGTTGGGCTACACCTTC.

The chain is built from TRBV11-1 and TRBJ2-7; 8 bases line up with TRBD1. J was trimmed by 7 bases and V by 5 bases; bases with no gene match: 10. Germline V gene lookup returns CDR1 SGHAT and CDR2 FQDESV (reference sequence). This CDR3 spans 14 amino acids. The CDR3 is CASSLRGQAGEQYF. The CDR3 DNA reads TGTGCCAGCAGCCTCAGGGGACAGGCCGGGGAGCAGTACTTC.

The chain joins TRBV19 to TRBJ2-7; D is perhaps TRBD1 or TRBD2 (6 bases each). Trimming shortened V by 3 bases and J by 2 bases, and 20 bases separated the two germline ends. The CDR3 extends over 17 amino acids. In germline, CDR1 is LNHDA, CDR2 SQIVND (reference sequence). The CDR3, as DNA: TGTGCCAGTAGTATTAAGGGGGGCCGGACAGTTACCTACGAGCAGTACTTC. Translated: CASSIKGGRTVTYEQYF.

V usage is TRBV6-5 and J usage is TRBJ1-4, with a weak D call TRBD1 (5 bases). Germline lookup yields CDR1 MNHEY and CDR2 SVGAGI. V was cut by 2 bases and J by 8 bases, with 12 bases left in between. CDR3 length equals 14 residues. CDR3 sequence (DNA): TGTGCCAGCAGTTACGAGGGGTCGATCGAAAAACTGTTTTTT. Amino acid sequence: CASSYEGSIEKLFF.

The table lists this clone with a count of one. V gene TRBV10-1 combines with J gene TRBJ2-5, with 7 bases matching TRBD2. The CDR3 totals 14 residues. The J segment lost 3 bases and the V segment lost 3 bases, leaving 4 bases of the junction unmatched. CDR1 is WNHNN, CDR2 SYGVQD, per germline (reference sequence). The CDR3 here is CASSDRGGEETQYF. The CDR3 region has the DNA TGCGCCAGCAGTGACCGCGGGGGAGAAGAGACCCAGTACTTC.

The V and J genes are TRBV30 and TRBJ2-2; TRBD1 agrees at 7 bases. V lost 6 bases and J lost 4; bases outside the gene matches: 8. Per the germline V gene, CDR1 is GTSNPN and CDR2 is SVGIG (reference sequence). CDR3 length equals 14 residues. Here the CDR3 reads CACAPGGGTGELFF. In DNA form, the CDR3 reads TGTGCCTGCGCCCCAGGGGGTGGCACCGGGGAGCTGTTTTTT.

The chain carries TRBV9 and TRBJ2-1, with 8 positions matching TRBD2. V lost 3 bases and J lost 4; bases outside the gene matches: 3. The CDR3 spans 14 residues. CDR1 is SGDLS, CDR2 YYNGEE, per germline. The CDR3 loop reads CASSGTGGYNEQFF. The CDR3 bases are TGTGCCAGCAGCGGGACGGGGGGGTACAATGAGCAGTTCTTC.

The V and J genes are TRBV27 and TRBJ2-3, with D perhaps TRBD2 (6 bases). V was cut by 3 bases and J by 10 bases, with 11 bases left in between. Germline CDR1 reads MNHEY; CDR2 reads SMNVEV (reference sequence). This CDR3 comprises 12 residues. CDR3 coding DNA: TGTGCCAGCAGTTTCCAATCGGGGGCGCAGTATTTT. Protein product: CASSFQSGAQYF.

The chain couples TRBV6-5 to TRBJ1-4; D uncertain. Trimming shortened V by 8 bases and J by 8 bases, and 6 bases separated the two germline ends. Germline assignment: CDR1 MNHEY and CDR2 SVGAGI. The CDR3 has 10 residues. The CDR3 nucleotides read TGTGCCAGCGGAAACGAAAAACTGTTTTTT. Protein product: CASGNEKLFF.

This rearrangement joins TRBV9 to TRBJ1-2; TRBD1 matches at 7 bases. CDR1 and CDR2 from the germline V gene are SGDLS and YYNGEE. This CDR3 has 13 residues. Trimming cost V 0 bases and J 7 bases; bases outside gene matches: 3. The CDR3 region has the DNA TGTGCCAGCAGCGTAGGACAGGGAGGTGGCTACACCTTC. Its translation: CASSVGQGGGYTF. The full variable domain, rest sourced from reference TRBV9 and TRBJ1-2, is DSGVTQTPKHLITATGQRVTLRCSPRSGDLSVYWYQQSLDQGLQFLIQYYNGEERAKGNILERFSAQQFPDLHSELNLSSLELGDSALYFCASSVGQGGGYTFGSGTRLTVV.

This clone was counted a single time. CDR3 residues: CASSRGEVRGTQYF. The CDR3 nucleotides read TGTGCCAGCAGCCGTGGGGAGGTCCGGGGTACGCAGTATTTT. This sequence joins TRBV7-9 and TRBJ2-3; possible D gene TRBD2, 6 bases. CDR1 and CDR2 from the germline V gene are SEHNR and FQNEAQ (reference sequence). This CDR3 region has 14 residues. Trimming pared 5 bases from V and 8 bases from J, leaving 17 bases between.

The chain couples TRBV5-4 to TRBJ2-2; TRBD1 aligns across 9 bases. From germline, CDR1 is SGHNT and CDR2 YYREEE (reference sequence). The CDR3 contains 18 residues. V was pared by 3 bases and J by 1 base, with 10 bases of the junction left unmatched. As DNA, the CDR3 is TGTGCCAGCAGCTGGGGTTCGTGGGGACAGGGGAACACCGGGGAGCTGTTTTTT. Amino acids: CASSWGSWGQGNTGELFF.

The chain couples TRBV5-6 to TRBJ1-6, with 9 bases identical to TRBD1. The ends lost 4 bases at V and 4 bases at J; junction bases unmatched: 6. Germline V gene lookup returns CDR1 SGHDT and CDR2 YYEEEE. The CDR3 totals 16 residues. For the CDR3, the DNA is TGTGCCAGCAGCCAAACCGGGACAGGGTATAATTCACCCCTCCACTTT. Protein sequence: CASSQTGTGYNSPLHF.

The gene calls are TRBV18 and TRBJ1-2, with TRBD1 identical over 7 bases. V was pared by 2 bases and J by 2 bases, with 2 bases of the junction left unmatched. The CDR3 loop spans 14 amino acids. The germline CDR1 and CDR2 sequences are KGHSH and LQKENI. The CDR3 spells CASSPGTENYGYTF. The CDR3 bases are TGTGCCAGCTCACCAGGGACAGAGAACTATGGCTACACCTTC.

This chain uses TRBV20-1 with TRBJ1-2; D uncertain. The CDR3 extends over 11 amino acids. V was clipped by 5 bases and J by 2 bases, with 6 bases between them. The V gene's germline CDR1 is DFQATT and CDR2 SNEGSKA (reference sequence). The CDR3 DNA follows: TGCAGTGCTCCAGAGAACTATGGCTACACCTTC. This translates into CSAPENYGYTF.

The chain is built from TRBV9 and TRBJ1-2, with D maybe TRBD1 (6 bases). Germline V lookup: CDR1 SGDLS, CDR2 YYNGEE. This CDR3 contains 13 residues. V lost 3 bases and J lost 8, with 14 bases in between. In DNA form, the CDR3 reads TGTGCCAGCAGCGCCCGGACAGTCGGAGGCTACACCTTC. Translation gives CASSARTVGGYTF.

The CDR3 here is CATSGTGVGGYTF. The DNA for the CDR3 is TGTGCCACCTCCGGGACAGGGGTTGGTGGCTACACCTTC. The chain recombines TRBV2 with TRBJ1-2, with 10 positions matching TRBD1. J gave up 7 bases and V 10 bases, and 9 bases lay outside the gene matches. The length of the CDR3 is 13 residues. Germline V gene lookup returns CDR1 SNHLY and CDR2 FYNNEI.

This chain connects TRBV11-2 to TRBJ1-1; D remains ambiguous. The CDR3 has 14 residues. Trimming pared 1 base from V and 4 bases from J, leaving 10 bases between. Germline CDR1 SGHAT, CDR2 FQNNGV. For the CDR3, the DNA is TGTGCCAGCAGCTTAGTCAGTCTTCCCACTGAAGCTTTCTTT. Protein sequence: CASSLVSLPTEAFF.

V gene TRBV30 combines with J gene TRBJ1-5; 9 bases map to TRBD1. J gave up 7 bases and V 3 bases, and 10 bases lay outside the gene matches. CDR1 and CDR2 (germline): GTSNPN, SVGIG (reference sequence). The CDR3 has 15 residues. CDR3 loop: CAWSAPGQGNQPQHF. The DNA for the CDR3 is TGTGCCTGGAGCGCGCCGGGACAGGGAAACCAGCCCCAGCATTTT.

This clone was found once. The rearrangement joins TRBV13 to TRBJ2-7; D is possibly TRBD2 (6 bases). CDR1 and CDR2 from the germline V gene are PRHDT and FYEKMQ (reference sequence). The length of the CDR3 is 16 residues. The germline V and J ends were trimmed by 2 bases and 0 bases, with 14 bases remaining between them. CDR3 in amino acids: CASSLRVPGDSYEQYF. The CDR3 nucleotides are TGTGCCAGCAGCTTACGTGTCCCGGGGGACTCCTACGAGCAGTACTTC.

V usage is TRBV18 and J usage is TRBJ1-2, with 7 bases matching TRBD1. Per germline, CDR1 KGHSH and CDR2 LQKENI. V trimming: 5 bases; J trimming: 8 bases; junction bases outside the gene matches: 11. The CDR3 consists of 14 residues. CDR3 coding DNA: TGTGCCAGCTCATCCGGGACAGAAACGCGGGGCTACACCTTC. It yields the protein CASSSGTETRGYTF. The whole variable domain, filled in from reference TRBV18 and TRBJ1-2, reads NAGVMQNPRHLVRRRGQEARLRCSPMKGHSHVYWYRQLPEEGLKFMVYLQKENIIDESGMPKERFSAEFPKEGPSILRIQQVVRGDSAAYFCASSSGTETRGYTFGSGTRLTVV.

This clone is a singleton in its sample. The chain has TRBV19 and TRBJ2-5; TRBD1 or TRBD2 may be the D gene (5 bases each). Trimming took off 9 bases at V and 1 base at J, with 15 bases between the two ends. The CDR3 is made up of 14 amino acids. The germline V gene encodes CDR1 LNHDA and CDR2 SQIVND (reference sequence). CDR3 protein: CASSRDGGQETQYF. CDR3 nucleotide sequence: TGTGCCAGCTCCAGGGACGGAGGCCAAGAGACCCAGTACTTC.

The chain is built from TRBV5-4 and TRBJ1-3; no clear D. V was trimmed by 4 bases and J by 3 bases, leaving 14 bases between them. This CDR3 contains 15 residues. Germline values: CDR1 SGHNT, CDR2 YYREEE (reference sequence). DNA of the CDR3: TGTGCCAGCAGCCTAGGGAGATCAGGTGGAAACACCATATATTTT. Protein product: CASSLGRSGGNTIYF.

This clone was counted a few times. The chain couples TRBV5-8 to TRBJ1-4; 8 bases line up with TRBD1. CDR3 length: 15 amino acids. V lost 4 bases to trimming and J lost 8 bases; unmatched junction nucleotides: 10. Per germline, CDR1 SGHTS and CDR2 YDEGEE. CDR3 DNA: TGTGCCAGCAGCAGGGGACAGGCGGAAGACGAAAAACTGTTTTTT. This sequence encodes CASSRGQAEDEKLFF.

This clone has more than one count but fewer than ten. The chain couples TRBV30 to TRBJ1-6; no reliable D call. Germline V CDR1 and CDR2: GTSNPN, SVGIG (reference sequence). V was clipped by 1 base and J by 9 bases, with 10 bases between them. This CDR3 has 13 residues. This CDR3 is CAWSDLGISPLHF. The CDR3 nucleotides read TGTGCCTGGAGTGATCTGGGAATTTCACCCCTCCACTTT.

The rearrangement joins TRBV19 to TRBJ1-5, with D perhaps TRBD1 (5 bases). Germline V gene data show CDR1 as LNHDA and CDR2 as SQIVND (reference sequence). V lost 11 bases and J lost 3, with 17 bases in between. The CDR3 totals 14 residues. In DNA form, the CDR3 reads TGTGCCGCGGGGCGACAGCCTGACAATCAGCCCCAGCATTTT. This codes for CAAGRQPDNQPQHF.

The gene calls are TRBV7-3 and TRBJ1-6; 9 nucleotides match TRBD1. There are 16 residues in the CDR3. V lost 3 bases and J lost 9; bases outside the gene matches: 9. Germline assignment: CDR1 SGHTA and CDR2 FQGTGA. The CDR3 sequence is CASSLRDRAGSSPLHF. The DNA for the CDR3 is TGTGCCAGCAGCTTGCGGGACAGGGCGGGCTCTTCACCCCTCCACTTT.